This TCR beta chain came from a study of T and B cells in COVID-19 patients. Study-wide background: The recovered cohort's median age was about 31 years, versus around 70 years in active infection. Comorbidities linked to unfavorable COVID-19 outcome were present in about 90% of the 20 active-infection patients.

TRB rearrangements were amplified by multiplex PCR with BIOMED2 TRB-A/B primers. One entry per CDR3 protein, called by TCRdb with MiXCR from the multiplex PCR reads. The sample shows approximately 13,000 distinct CDR3 sequences, 28% of them seen only once. TRB was amplified from approximately 250-480 ng of blood genomic DNA. The sample holds a few counts of this clonotype. Antigen specificity is unknown. CDR3 length: 14 amino acids. CDR1 is LNHDA and CDR2 is SQIVND in the germline V gene (reference sequence). The J segment lost 9 bases and the V segment lost 3 bases, leaving 6 bases of the junction unmatched. Findings and limits, study-wide: In COVID-19 patients, T cell receptor beta variable and joining gene use was reportedly strongly skewed.

The material sequenced was blood. The chain employs TRBV19 and TRBJ1-1, with 11 nucleotides matching TRBD1. This sequence originates from a human donor who had recovered from COVID-19. The CDR3 is CASSMAGTGGKAFF. CDR3 nucleotides: TGTGCCAGTAGTATGGCCGGGACAGGGGGTAAAGCTTTCTTT.